This entry lists 7 T cell receptor beta chains sequenced from one sample in a study of vaccination and CD4 T cells after COVID-19. The assay that was used to sequence DNA from cultured CD4+ T cells was the Oncomine TCR Beta short-read assay. One entry per CDR3 protein results from TCRdb running MiXCR on the PCR reads. The sample contains over 10,000 distinct CDR3 sequences, around 62% of which appear only once. Described treatment: roughly ten-day PBMC culture with coronavirus spike peptide pools or control peptides (ViraFEST assay). These receptors' antigens are unknown. Specimen: CD4+ T cells from blood, cultured in vitro. The receptors were sampled from a human donor who had recovered from COVID-19.

V and J are TRBV20-1 and TRBJ2-7; TRBD2 matches 8 bases. J gave up 0 bases and V 2 bases, and 3 bases lay outside the gene matches. Per the germline V gene, CDR1 is DFQATT and CDR2 is SNEGSKA (reference sequence). This CDR3 comprises 14 residues. The CDR3 DNA reads TGCAGTGCTAGAACCGGGACTAGCTCCTACGAGCAGTACTTC. Translated: CSARTGTSSYEQYF.

The chain carries TRBV6-1 and TRBJ1-5; unclear D gene. V was cut by 1 base and J by 1 base, with 11 bases left in between. CDR3 length equals 16 residues. Germline-derived CDR1 and CDR2 are MNHNS and SASEGT. The CDR3 DNA reads as TGTGCCAGCAGTGAAGTAGGGTTTTGGAGCAATCAGCCCCAGCATTTT. This gives the protein CASSEVGFWSNQPQHF.

The sample holds a few counts of this clonotype. The J gene is TRBJ1-1, the V gene TRBV30, with no clear D. Germline assignment: CDR1 GTSNPN and CDR2 SVGIG (reference sequence). CDR3 length: 13 residues. V lost 2 bases, J lost 4 bases, and 11 bases lay in between. CDR3 in amino acids: CAWSLGGVTEAFF. The DNA of the CDR3 is TGTGCCTGGAGTCTGGGTGGTGTCACTGAAGCTTTCTTT. Drawing the rest from reference TRBV30 and TRBJ1-1, the complete variable domain is SQTIHQWPATLVQPVGSPLSLECTVEGTSNPNLYWYRQAAGRGLQLLFYSVGIGQISSEVPQNLSASRPQDRQFILSSKKLLLSDSGFYLCAWSLGGVTEAFFGQGTRLTVV.

The chain recombines TRBV7-3 with TRBJ2-3, with D uncertain. Germline CDR1 SGHTA, CDR2 FQGTGA. V was cut by 3 bases and J by 6 bases, with 7 bases left in between. This CDR3 is built from 12 residues. Here the CDR3 reads CASSFIGDTQYF. CDR3 nucleotide sequence: TGTGCCAGCAGCTTCATCGGTGATACGCAGTATTTT.

The genes are TRBV7-9 and TRBJ2-1, with TRBD1 identical over 7 bases. The V and J ends lost 3 bases and 8 bases, in that order; junction bases with no gene match: 13. Germline V gene sequence: CDR1 SEHNR, CDR2 FQNEAQ (reference sequence). The CDR3 contains 16 residues. CDR3 protein: CASSFGLRQGGHEQFF. The CDR3 nucleotides read TGTGCCAGCAGCTTTGGCCTTCGACAGGGTGGGCATGAGCAGTTCTTC.

The J gene is TRBJ2-1, the V gene TRBV7-9; D is uncertain. The CDR3 contains 15 residues. The V gene's germline CDR1 is SEHNR and CDR2 FQNEAQ (reference sequence). The ends were cut back, 0 bases at V and 4 bases at J, with 10 bases in the middle. CDR3 in amino acids: CASSLAGPFYNEQFF. The CDR3 bases are TGTGCCAGCAGCTTAGCGGGCCCCTTTTACAATGAGCAGTTCTTC.

This clonotype has only a few counts. CDR3 coding DNA: TGCAGTGCTAGGCCCAATTATAGCAATCAGCCCCAGCATTTT. Its translation: CSARPNYSNQPQHF. This rearrangement joins TRBV20-1 to TRBJ1-5, with no clear D. Trimming took 3 bases from V and 0 from J, leaving 9 bases between them. Germline V CDR1 and CDR2: DFQATT, SNEGSKA (reference sequence). The CDR3 has 14 amino acids.